This T cell receptor (beta chain) was retrieved from a study of T cells after yellow fever vaccination. Study-level findings and limits: The study noted that FACS-sorted repertoires could contain abundant clonotypes contaminating from the bulk population. Weaker in magnitude, the secondary response showed a faster peak on day 5 versus 15.

5'RACE template switching added a universal primer site and UMIs to TCR cDNA. TCRdb re-analysed the 5' RACE reads in MiXCR, keeping a single row per CDR3 protein. The table shows just under 600,000 distinct CDR3 sequences, with approximately 13% occurring only once. This clonotype was picked up a small number of times. Its antigen is as yet unknown. This TCR was recovered from a man aged 25-40 years who received the YFV17D yellow fever vaccine. This material consisted of PBMCs, taken on the day of the yellow fever booster vaccination.

CDR3 sequence reads: CASSYSGGGTGELFF. Here the CDR3 DNA reads TGTGCCAGCAGTTACTCTGGGGGTGGGACCGGGGAGCTGTTTTTT. The genes are TRBV6-5 and TRBJ2-2, with D perhaps matching TRBD1 or TRBD2 (5 bases each). CDR3 length: 15 residues. V lost 0 bases and J lost 5, with 10 bases in between. From germline, CDR1 is MNHEY and CDR2 SVGAGI.